The 17 T cell receptor beta chains below all came from one sample that was sequenced in a study of blood T cell repertoires in COVID-19. Profiled with immunoSEQ multiplex PCR; TCRdb holds only in-frame clones, not every one. This sample has roughly 200,000 clones, with 85% found just once. The specimen was peripheral blood. These receptors were obtained from a woman older than 75 with acute or convalescent COVID-19.

The rearrangement links TRBV5-1 to TRBJ2-2, with 10 bases matching TRBD2. Germline V gene sequence: CDR1 SGHRS, CDR2 YFSETQ. J gave up 5 bases and V 2 bases, and 3 bases lay outside the gene matches. The CDR3 sequence is 15 residues long. The CDR3 here is CASSFGAGGTGELFF. CDR3 bases: TGCGCCAGCAGCTTTGGAGCGGGAGGGACCGGGGAGCTGTTTTTT.

This sequence joins TRBV28 and TRBJ1-2, with 9 bases aligning to TRBD1. The junction had 13 bases not matched to a gene; V was cut back by 0 bases and J by 8 bases. Germline V gene data show CDR1 as MDHEN and CDR2 as SYDVKM. This CDR3 has 17 amino acids. CDR3 protein: CASSLWPGGQGNGGYTF. The CDR3 region has the DNA TGTGCCAGCAGTTTATGGCCCGGAGGACAGGGGAATGGCGGCTACACCTTC.

J is TRBJ2-5 and V is TRBV19; perhaps TRBD2 as D (7 bases). Trimming left V 3 bases short and J 2 bases short, with 16 bases between. The germline V gene encodes CDR1 LNHDA and CDR2 SQIVND (reference sequence). This CDR3 comprises 16 residues. The CDR3: CASSMRGQGLQETQYF. For the CDR3, the DNA is TGTGCCAGTAGTATGCGGGGGCAGGGGTTACAAGAGACCCAGTACTTC.

Here the CDR3 reads CASSTGTGGAGETQYF. Here the CDR3 DNA reads TGTGCCAGCTCAACCGGGACAGGGGGCGCGGGGGAGACCCAGTACTTC. V is TRBV18 and J is TRBJ2-5; 12 nucleotides line up with TRBD1. Looked up from germline, CDR1 is KGHSH and CDR2 is LQKENI. This CDR3 is 16 amino acids long. The V gene end was trimmed by 5 bases and the J gene end by 5 bases; junction bases not matched to a gene: 9.

The V and J genes are TRBV11-2 and TRBJ1-1, with TRBD1 identical over 7 bases. The CDR3 has 14 residues. Trimming at V came to 5 bases and at J to 7 bases, leaving 10 bases not matched to a gene. Germline loops: CDR1 SGHAT, CDR2 FQNNGV. In nucleotides, the CDR3 is TGTGCCAGCAGCCCCATACAGGGGAGGAGTGAAGCTTTCTTT. Protein sequence: CASSPIQGRSEAFF.

In this sample, this clone turned up once. The chain recombines TRBV5-1 with TRBJ2-1; 8 bases match TRBD2. V was pared by 0 bases and J by 7 bases, with 12 bases of the junction left unmatched. The germline V gene has CDR1 SGHRS and CDR2 YFSETQ. CDR3 length equals 17 residues. CDR3 in DNA: TGCGCCAGCAGCTTGGGTACTACTAGCGGCTCGCGGAATGAGCAGTTCTTC. This sequence encodes CASSLGTTSGSRNEQFF.

The rearrangement links TRBV4-2 to TRBJ2-3; 7 bases match TRBD1. CDR1 and CDR2 from the germline V gene are LGHNA and YNFKEQ. The CDR3 has 15 amino acids. Unmatched junction bases numbered 6, after V lost 0 bases and J lost 6 bases. This chain's CDR3 is CASSQEWDRQDTQYF. The CDR3 nucleotides read TGTGCCAGCAGCCAAGAATGGGACAGACAGGATACGCAGTATTTT.

The rearrangement uses TRBV5-1 and TRBJ2-7; D is possibly TRBD1 (7 bases). The CDR3 sequence is 13 residues long. Germline lookup yields CDR1 SGHRS and CDR2 YFSETQ. Trimming took 4 bases from V and 2 from J, leaving 10 bases between them. The chain's CDR3 is CASSTGEAYEQYF. CDR3 nucleotide sequence: TGCGCCAGCAGCACAGGGGAGGCCTACGAGCAGTACTTC.

This chain uses TRBV28 with TRBJ2-5; 9 bases map to TRBD1. CDR1 and CDR2 (germline): MDHEN, SYDVKM. Trimming removed 7 bases from V and 2 bases from J; junction bases left unmatched: 11. The CDR3 is 16 residues long. The chain's CDR3 is CASKNPGQGLQETQYF. CDR3 DNA: TGTGCCAGCAAAAATCCGGGACAGGGACTACAAGAGACCCAGTACTTC.

The chain employs TRBV4-1 and TRBJ2-1; 12 bases map to TRBD2. V shed 4 bases and J 4 bases; nucleotides not matched to a gene: 8. CDR3 length: 17 amino acids. From germline, CDR1 is MGHRA and CDR2 YSYEKL. CDR3 amino acids: CASSPGLAGREYNEQFF. The CDR3 bases are TGCGCCAGCAGCCCCGGACTAGCGGGAAGGGAGTACAATGAGCAGTTCTTC.

This sequence joins TRBV2 and TRBJ2-7, with 15 nucleotides matching TRBD2. The V segment lost 6 bases and the J segment 6 bases; nucleotides outside the gene matches: 9. The CDR3 covers 16 residues. Germline CDR1 SNHLY, CDR2 FYNNEI. The CDR3 nucleotides read TGTGCCAGCAGCGCCGTACCGGGACTAGCGGGAGGCGAGCAGTACTTC. Translating it yields CASSAVPGLAGGEQYF.

The chain carries TRBV29-1 and TRBJ1-2; D call uncertain. V shed 0 bases and J shed 4 bases, with 15 bases lying between them. CDR1 SQVTM and CDR2 ANQGSEA come from the germline V gene. The CDR3 runs to 15 residues. CDR3 coding DNA: TGCAGCGTTGAAGATGAGGCAGATCTTTTCTATGGCTACACCTTC. It specifies CSVEDEADLFYGYTF.

The rearrangement links TRBV28 to TRBJ2-7; TRBD1 agrees at 7 bases. The V and J ends lost 5 bases and 0 bases, in that order; junction bases with no gene match: 4. The CDR3 contains 14 residues. Germline V gene sequence: CDR1 MDHEN, CDR2 SYDVKM. CDR3 sequence (DNA): TGTGCCAGCAGTGTACACAGGGGCTCCTACGAGCAGTACTTC. Its translation is CASSVHRGSYEQYF.

The V call is TRBV11-1, the J call TRBJ2-2; weak D call: TRBD2 (6 bases). Trimming took 4 bases from V and 3 from J, leaving 15 bases between them. CDR3 length equals 16 residues. CDR1 and CDR2 from the germline V gene are SGHAT and FQDESV (reference sequence). This chain's CDR3 is CASSSEGLPYTGELFF. CDR3 in DNA: TGTGCCAGCAGCTCCGAGGGACTTCCCTACACCGGGGAGCTGTTTTTT.

The CDR3 is CASSFTSGRVQETQYF. CDR3 nucleotides: TGTGCCAGCAGCTTTACTAGCGGGAGGGTTCAAGAGACCCAGTACTTC. The V call is TRBV5-6, the J call TRBJ2-5; 13 nucleotides align to TRBD2. CDR1 and CDR2 from the germline V gene are SGHDT and YYEEEE. J was trimmed by 2 bases and V by 2 bases; bases with no gene match: 3. The CDR3 sequence is 16 residues long.

The sample holds one count of this clone. The chain carries TRBV3-1 (or the pseudogene TRBV3-2) and TRBJ1-6, with D perhaps matching TRBD1 (6 bases). Germline lookup yields CDR1 LGHDT and CDR2 YNNKEL (reference sequence). With 9 bases removed from V and 3 bases from J, the gap between germline ends came to 12 bases. The CDR3 spans 14 residues. The DNA for the CDR3 is TGTGCCAGTGAAGAGGGGGTCTATAATTCACCCCTCCACTTT. As protein: CASEEGVYNSPLHF.

In its sample, this clone was seen once. The CDR3 bases are TGTGCCAGCAGACAGACGTCTGGGGCCAACGTCCTGACTTTC. It specifies CASRQTSGANVLTF. The chain combines TRBV9 with TRBJ2-6; D not certain. Germline CDR1 reads SGDLS; CDR2 reads YYNGEE. Trimming took off 5 bases at V and 1 base at J, with 7 bases between the two ends. The CDR3 runs 14 residues.